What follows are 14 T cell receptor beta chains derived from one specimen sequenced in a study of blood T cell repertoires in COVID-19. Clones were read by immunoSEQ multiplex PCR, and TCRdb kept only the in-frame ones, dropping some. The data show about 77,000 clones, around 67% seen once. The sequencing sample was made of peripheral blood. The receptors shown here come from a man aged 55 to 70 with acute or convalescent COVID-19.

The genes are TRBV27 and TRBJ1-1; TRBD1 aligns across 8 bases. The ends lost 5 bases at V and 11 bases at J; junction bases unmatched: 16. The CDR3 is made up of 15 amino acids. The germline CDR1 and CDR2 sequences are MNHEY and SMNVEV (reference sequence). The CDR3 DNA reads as TGTGCCAGCAGTCTCACATTCCGGACAGGGTTGGGCGCTTTCTTT. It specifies CASSLTFRTGLGAFF.

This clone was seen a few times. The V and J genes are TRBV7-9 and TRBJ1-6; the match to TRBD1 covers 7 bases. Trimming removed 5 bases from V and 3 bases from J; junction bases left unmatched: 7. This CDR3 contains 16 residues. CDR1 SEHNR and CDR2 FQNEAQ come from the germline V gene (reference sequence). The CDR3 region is CASSVGQTRYNSPLHF. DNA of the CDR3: TGTGCCAGCAGCGTGGGACAGACCCGCTATAATTCACCCCTCCACTTT.

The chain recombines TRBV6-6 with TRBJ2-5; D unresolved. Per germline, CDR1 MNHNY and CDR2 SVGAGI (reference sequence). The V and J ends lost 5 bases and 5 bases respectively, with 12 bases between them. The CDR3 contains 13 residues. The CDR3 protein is CASSPPQKETQYF. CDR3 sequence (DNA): TGTGCCAGCAGTCCCCCCCAGAAGGAGACCCAGTACTTC.

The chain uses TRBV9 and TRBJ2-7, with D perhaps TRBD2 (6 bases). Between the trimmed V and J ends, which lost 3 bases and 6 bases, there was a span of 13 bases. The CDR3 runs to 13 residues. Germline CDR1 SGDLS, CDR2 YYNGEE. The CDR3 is CASSEDLGLEQYF. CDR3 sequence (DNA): TGTGCCAGCAGCGAGGATTTGGGACTCGAGCAGTACTTC.

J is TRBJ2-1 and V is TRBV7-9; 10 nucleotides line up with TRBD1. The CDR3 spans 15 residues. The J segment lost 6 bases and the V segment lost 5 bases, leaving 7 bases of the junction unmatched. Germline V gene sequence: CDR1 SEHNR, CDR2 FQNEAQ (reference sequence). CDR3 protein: CASSRGQGNINEQFF. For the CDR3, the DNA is TGTGCCAGCAGCCGGGGACAGGGGAATATCAATGAGCAGTTCTTC. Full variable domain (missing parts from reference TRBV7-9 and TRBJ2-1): DTGVSQNPRHKITKRGQNVTFRCDPISEHNRLYWYRQTLGQGPEFLTYFQNEAQLEKSRLLSDRFSAERPKGSFSTLEIQRTEQGDSAMYLCASSRGQGNINEQFFGPGTRLTVL.

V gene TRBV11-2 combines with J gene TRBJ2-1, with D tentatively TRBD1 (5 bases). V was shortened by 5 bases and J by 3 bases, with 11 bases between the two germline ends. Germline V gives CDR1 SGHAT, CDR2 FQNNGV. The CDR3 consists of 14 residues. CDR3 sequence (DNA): TGTGCCAGCAGCGCGTCAGGGATCTACAATGAGCAGTTCTTC. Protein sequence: CASSASGIYNEQFF.

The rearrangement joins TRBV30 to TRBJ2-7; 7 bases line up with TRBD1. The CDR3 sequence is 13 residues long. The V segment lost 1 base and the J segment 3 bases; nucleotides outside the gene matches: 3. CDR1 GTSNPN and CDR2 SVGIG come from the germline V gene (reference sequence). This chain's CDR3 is CAWSGGQNYEQYV. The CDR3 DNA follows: TGTGCCTGGAGTGGGGGACAGAACTACGAGCAGTACGTC.

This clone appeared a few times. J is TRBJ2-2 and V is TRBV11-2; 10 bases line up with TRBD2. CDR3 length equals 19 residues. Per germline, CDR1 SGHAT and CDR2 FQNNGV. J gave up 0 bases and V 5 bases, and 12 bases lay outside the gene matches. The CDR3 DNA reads TGTGCCAGCAGCCCCTGGGCGCTAGCGGGGGCCGCGAACACCGGGGAGCTGTTTTTT. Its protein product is CASSPWALAGAANTGELFF.

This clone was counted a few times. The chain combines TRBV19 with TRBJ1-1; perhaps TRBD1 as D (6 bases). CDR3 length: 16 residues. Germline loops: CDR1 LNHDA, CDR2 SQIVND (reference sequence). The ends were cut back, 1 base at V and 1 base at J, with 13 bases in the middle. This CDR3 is CASSIGRGGRNTEAFF. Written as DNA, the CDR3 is TGTGCCAGTAGTATAGGGCGGGGGGGGCGGAACACTGAAGCTTTCTTT. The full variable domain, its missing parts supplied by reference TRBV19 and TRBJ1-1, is DGGITQSPKYLFRKEGQNVTLSCEQNLNHDAMYWYRQDPGQGLRLIYYSQIVNDFQKGDIAEGYSVSREKKESFPLTVTSAQKNPTAFYLCASSIGRGGRNTEAFFGQGTRLTVV.

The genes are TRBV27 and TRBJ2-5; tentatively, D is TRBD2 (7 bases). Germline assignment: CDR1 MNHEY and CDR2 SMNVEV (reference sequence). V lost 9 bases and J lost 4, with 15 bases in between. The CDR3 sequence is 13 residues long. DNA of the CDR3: TGTGCCAGGAAGCCTAGGGGGGGAGAGACCCAGTACTTC. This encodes CARKPRGGETQYF.

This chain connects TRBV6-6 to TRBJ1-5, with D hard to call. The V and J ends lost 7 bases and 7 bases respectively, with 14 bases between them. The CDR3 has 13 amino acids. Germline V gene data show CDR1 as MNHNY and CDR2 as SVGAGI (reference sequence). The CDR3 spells CASNPDLSQPQHF. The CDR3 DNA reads TGTGCCAGCAACCCCGACTTATCCCAGCCCCAGCATTTT.

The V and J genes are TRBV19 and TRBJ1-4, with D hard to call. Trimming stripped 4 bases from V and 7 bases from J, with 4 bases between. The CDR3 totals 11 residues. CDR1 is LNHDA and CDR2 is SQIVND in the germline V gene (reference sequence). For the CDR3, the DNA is TGTGCCAGTAGTACAGGTGAAAAACTGTTTTTT. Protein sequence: CASSTGEKLFF.

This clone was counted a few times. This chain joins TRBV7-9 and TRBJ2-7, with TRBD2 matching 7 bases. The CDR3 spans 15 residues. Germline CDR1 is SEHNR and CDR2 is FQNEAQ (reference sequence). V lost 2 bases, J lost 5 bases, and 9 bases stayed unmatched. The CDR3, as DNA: TGTGCCAGCAGCTTATCTATAGCGGGCGCCCACGAGCAGTACTTC. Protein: CASSLSIAGAHEQYF.

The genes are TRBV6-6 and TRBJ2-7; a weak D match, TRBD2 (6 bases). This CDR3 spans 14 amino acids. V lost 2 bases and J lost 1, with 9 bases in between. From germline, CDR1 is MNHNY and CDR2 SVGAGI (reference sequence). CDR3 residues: CASSYGGNSYEQYV. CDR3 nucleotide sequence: TGTGCCAGCAGTTACGGGGGGAATTCCTACGAGCAGTACGTC.